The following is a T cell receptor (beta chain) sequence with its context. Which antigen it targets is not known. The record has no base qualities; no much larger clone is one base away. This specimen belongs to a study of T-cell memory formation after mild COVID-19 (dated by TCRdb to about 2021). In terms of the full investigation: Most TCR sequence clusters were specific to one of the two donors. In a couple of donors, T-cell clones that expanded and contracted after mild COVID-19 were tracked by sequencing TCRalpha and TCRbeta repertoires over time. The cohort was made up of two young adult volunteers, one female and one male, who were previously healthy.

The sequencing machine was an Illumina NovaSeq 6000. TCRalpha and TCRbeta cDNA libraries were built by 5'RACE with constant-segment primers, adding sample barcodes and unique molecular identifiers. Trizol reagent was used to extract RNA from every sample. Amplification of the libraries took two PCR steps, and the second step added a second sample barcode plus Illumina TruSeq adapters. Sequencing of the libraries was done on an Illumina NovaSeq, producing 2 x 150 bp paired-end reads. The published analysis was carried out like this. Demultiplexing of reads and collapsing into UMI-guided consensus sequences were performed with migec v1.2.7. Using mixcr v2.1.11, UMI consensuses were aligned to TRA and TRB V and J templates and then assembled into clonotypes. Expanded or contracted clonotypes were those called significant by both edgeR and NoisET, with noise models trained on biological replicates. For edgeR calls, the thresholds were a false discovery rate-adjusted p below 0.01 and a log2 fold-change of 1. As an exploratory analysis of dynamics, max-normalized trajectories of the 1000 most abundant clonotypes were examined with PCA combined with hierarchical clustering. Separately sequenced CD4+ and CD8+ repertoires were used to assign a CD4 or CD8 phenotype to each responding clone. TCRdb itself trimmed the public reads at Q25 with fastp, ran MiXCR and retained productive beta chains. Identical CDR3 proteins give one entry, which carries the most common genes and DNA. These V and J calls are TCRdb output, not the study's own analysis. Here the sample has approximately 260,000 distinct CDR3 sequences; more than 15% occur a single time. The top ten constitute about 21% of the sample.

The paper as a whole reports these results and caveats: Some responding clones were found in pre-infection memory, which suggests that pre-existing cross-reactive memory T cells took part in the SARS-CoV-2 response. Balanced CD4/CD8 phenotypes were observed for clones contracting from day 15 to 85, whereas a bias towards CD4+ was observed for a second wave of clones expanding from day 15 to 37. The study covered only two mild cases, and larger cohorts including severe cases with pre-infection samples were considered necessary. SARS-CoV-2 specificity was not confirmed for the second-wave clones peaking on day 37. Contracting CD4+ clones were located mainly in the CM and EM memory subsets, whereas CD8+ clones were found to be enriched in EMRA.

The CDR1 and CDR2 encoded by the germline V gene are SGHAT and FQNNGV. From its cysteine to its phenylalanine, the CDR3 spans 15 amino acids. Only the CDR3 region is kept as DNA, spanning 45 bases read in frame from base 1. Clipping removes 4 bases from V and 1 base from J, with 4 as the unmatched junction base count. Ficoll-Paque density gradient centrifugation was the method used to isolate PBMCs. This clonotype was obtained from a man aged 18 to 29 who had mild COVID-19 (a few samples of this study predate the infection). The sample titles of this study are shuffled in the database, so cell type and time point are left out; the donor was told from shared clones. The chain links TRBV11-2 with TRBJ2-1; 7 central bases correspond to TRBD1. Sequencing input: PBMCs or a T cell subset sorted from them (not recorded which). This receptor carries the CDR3 CASSSRQGSYNEQFF. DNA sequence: TGTGCCAGCAGCTCCCGACAGGGATCCTACAATGAGCAGTTCTTC. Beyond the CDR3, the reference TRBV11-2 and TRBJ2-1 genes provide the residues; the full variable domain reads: EAGVAQSPRYKIIEKRQSVAFWCNPISGHATLYWYQQILGQGPKLLIQFQNNGVVDDSQLPKDRFSAERLKGVDSTLKIQPAKLEDSAVYLCASSSRQGSYNEQFFGPGTRLTVL.